This T cell receptor beta chain stems from a study of T-cell memory formation after mild COVID-19. Study-wide results and caveats: Among clones contracting day 15 to 85, CD4/CD8 was balanced, whereas later expanders leaned CD4+.

The trim removed 8 bases at V and 9 bases at J, leaving 10 bases unmatched. From germline, CDR1 is MNHEY and CDR2 SVGEGT. This CDR3 spans 15 amino acids. There are a few counts of this clonotype. Its cognate antigen is unknown. Using its own MiXCR run on the 5' RACE reads, TCRdb lists one record per CDR3 protein. Of approximately 150,000 distinct CDR3 sequences in the sample, roughly 13% were seen once. This TCR was sampled from a man aged 18-30 years who had mild COVID-19 (a few samples of this study predate the infection). Cell type and time point are not known. The source material was PBMCs or a T cell subset sorted from them (not recorded which). The J gene is TRBJ1-6, the V gene TRBV6-2 or TRBV6-3; 10 positions match TRBD1. The CDR3 DNA follows: TGTGCCAGCTCCACTACGGGACAGGGGACTTCACCCCTCCACTTT. Its protein product is CASSTTGQGTSPLHF.